The 26 T cell receptor beta chains listed next were all sequenced from one sample in a study of blood T cell repertoires in COVID-19. Only in-frame clones appear in the TCRdb table, and some are missing; sequencing was by immunoSEQ multiplex PCR. The sample includes some 250,000 clones, roughly 89% of them seen just once. Sequenced: PBMCs or T cells enriched from blood (not recorded which). The receptors derive from a woman in her twenties or thirties with acute COVID-19.

This chain connects TRBV27 to TRBJ1-6; 7 nucleotides line up with TRBD1. The length of the CDR3 is 16 residues. The germline V gene has CDR1 MNHEY and CDR2 SMNVEV (reference sequence). V lost 6 bases and J lost 7; bases outside the gene matches: 12. The CDR3 sequence: CASSYSAGTANSPLHF. CDR3 nucleotides: TGTGCCAGCAGCTACTCGGCCGGGACAGCAAATTCACCCCTCCACTTT.

The chain couples TRBV10-3 to TRBJ2-3, with 7 bases aligning to TRBD1. CDR3 length: 14 amino acids. Germline CDR1 ENHRY, CDR2 SYGVKD. Germline trimming cut 7 bases from V and 6 bases from J; bases unmatched to any gene: 10. The DNA for the CDR3 is TGTGCCATCAACGAGGGGGCGAATGAGGATACGCAGTATTTT. Residues: CAINEGANEDTQYF.

The V call is TRBV5-1, the J call TRBJ2-2, with D maybe TRBD1 (5 bases). Germline CDR1 and CDR2: SGHRS and YFSETQ. V lost 3 bases, J lost 1 base, and 7 bases lay in between. The CDR3 has 14 residues. The DNA for the CDR3 is TGCGCCAGCAGCTGGGGCCAGAACACCGGGGAGCTGTTTTTT. This translates into CASSWGQNTGELFF.

This chain uses TRBV9 with TRBJ2-7; a weak D match, TRBD2 (5 bases). The CDR3 has 16 residues. Deletions cut 0 bases from V and 6 bases from J, with 19 bases between. Germline loops: CDR1 SGDLS, CDR2 YYNGEE. CDR3 bases: TGTGCCAGCAGCGTAGCTCCGACGGAGACCAGCGGCGAGCAGTACTTC. Its translation: CASSVAPTETSGEQYF.

The V and J genes are TRBV7-2 and TRBJ1-3; TRBD1 matches at 7 bases. CDR1 SGHTA and CDR2 FQGNSA come from the germline V gene. The CDR3 covers 17 residues. The V gene end was trimmed by 4 bases and the J gene end by 4 bases; junction bases not matched to a gene: 13. CDR3 DNA: TGTGCCAGCAGCTCCGGGACAGTCTCCCCGGGCGGAAACACCATATATTTT. It encodes CASSSGTVSPGGNTIYF. The variable domain in full, with the rest retrieved from reference TRBV7-2 and TRBJ1-3, is GAGVSQSPSNKVTEKGKDVELRCDPISGHTALYWYRQSLGQGLEFLIYFQGNSAPDKSGLPSDRFSAERTGGSVSTLTIQRTQQEDSAVYLCASSSGTVSPGGNTIYFGEGSWLTVV.

This clone came up once. The rearrangement links TRBV6-5 to TRBJ2-5; D gene unclear. The germline V and J ends were trimmed by 0 bases and 5 bases, with 13 bases remaining between them. CDR3 length equals 15 residues. Germline loops: CDR1 MNHEY, CDR2 SVGAGI. CDR3: CASSYSNRVGETQYF. CDR3 coding DNA: TGTGCCAGCAGTTACTCGAACCGGGTTGGGGAGACCCAGTACTTC.

This clone was observed once. The rearrangement uses TRBV6-5 and TRBJ1-2; 8 bases are shared with TRBD1. Germline values: CDR1 MNHEY, CDR2 SVGAGI. The junction had 11 bases not matched to a gene; V was cut back by 7 bases and J by 7 bases. The CDR3 has 14 residues. CDR3 residues: CASTSIQGVIGYTF. In DNA, the CDR3 is TGTGCCAGCACATCTATACAGGGGGTAATTGGCTACACCTTC.

The V call is TRBV15, the J call TRBJ1-6, with 8 bases matching TRBD1. The junction had 5 bases not matched to a gene; V was cut back by 8 bases and J by 5 bases. Per the germline V gene, CDR1 is LNHNV and CDR2 is YYDKDF (reference sequence). There are 14 residues in the CDR3. The chain's CDR3 is CATSRGQDNSPLHF. DNA for the CDR3: TGTGCCACCTCGAGGGGACAGGATAATTCACCCCTCCACTTT.

The rearrangement joins TRBV5-1 to TRBJ1-1, with D possibly matching TRBD1 (6 bases). Trimming cost V 3 bases and J 1 base, with 13 bases left between them. The germline V gene has CDR1 SGHRS and CDR2 YFSETQ. CDR3 length: 15 residues. The CDR3 sequence: CASSSLQGGNTEAFF. CDR3 DNA: TGCGCCAGCAGCTCTTTACAGGGCGGGAACACTGAAGCTTTCTTT. The full variable domain, completed using reference TRBV5-1 and TRBJ1-1, is KAGVTQTPRYLIKTRGQQVTLSCSPISGHRSVSWYQQTPGQGLQFLFEYFSETQRNKGNFPGRFSGRQFSNSRSEMNVSTLELGDSALYLCASSSLQGGNTEAFFGQGTRLTVV.

The chain uses TRBV6-1 and TRBJ2-7, with 7 bases aligning to TRBD1. This CDR3 comprises 13 residues. Germline values: CDR1 MNHNS, CDR2 SASEGT. V shed 3 bases and J 7 bases; nucleotides not matched to a gene: 6. The CDR3 DNA sequence: TGTGCCAGCAGTGACGGACAGGCCCTGGAGCAGTACTTC. Translating it yields CASSDGQALEQYF.

The V gene is TRBV18, the J gene TRBJ1-1; 7 nucleotides line up with TRBD1. The CDR3 has 14 residues. The J segment lost 7 bases and the V segment lost 2 bases, leaving 7 bases of the junction unmatched. Germline V gene data show CDR1 as KGHSH and CDR2 as LQKENI. The CDR3 protein is CASSPGRGHNEAFF. The DNA for the CDR3 is TGTGCCAGCTCACCAGGAAGGGGGCATAATGAAGCTTTCTTT.

With regard to this clone: The junction and the germline gene differ at one end; a read error may be behind it. The chain carries TRBV6-5 and TRBJ1-2; 7 bases agree with TRBD1. CDR1 and CDR2 from the germline V gene are MNHEY and SVGAGI. The CDR3 has 13 residues. The CDR3 sequence is CASTYGTDYGYTF. CDR3 in DNA: TGTGCCAGCACTTACGGGACAGATTATGGCTACACCTTC.

V is TRBV28 and J is TRBJ2-1; D not certain. Germline V gene lookup returns CDR1 MDHEN and CDR2 SYDVKM. The V end lost 7 bases, the J end lost 4 bases, and 14 bases lay between the germline ends. The CDR3 loop spans 14 amino acids. The CDR3 loop reads CASILSGGYNEQFF. The CDR3 DNA is TGTGCCAGCATCCTCTCGGGTGGATACAATGAGCAGTTCTTC.

This chain uses TRBV4-1 with TRBJ1-5, with D possibly matching TRBD1 (5 bases). Trimming pared 4 bases from V and 7 bases from J, leaving 14 bases between. The CDR3 contains 14 residues. Germline CDR1 is MGHRA and CDR2 is YSYEKL. Written as DNA, the CDR3 is TGCGCCAGCAGCCTAGCGGGGGTTCGGCAGCCCCAGCATTTT. Encoded protein: CASSLAGVRQPQHF.

The chain has TRBV11-2 and TRBJ2-1, with 7 bases matching TRBD2. CDR3 length: 15 amino acids. The V segment lost 5 bases and the J segment 1 base; nucleotides outside the gene matches: 5. Germline V gene sequence: CDR1 SGHAT, CDR2 FQNNGV. The CDR3 nucleotides are TGTGCCAGCAGCCGAGCGGGGCCTTCCTACAATGAGCAGTTCTTC. This encodes CASSRAGPSYNEQFF.

CDR3 bases: TGTGCCAGCAGCGTAGCTCTGACTGAAGCTTTCTTT. This sequence encodes CASSVALTEAFF. The chain carries TRBV9 and TRBJ1-1; D not resolved. This CDR3 is built from 12 residues. CDR1 is SGDLS, CDR2 YYNGEE, per germline. V was shortened by 0 bases and J by 5 bases, with 5 bases between the two germline ends.

The V gene is TRBV14, the J gene TRBJ1-2; D might be TRBD1 (6 bases). This CDR3 is 12 amino acids long. Germline lookup yields CDR1 SGHDN and CDR2 FVKESK. V gave up 8 bases and J gave up 7 bases, with 14 bases separating them. The CDR3 is CASAQGRSGYTF. The CDR3 nucleotides read TGTGCCAGCGCACAGGGACGGAGTGGCTACACCTTC. The whole variable domain, remainder taken from reference TRBV14 and TRBJ1-2, is EAGVTQFPSHSVIEKGQTVTLRCDPISGHDNLYWYRRVMGKEIKFLLHFVKESKQDESGMPNNRFLAERTGGTYSTLKVQPAELEDSGVYFCASAQGRSGYTFGSGTRLTVV.

The chain has TRBV6-4 and TRBJ1-1; 10 positions match TRBD1. V lost 2 bases and J lost 9; bases outside the gene matches: 6. CDR3 length equals 14 residues. Germline CDR1 and CDR2: MRHNA and SNTAGT. CDR3 amino acids: CASSDGRDRGQAFF. The CDR3 DNA reads as TGTGCCAGCAGTGACGGCCGGGACAGGGGACAAGCTTTCTTT.

V is TRBV12-3 or TRBV12-4 and J is TRBJ2-1; TRBD1 is a possible D gene (6 bases). Between the trimmed V and J ends, which lost 10 bases and 6 bases, there was a span of 16 bases. CDR3 length equals 13 residues. CDR3 DNA sequence: TGTGCCACCCAGGGGATCCCCGTCAATGAGCAGTTCTTC. This sequence encodes CATQGIPVNEQFF.

V is TRBV5-1 and J is TRBJ2-3, with D perhaps matching TRBD2 (6 bases). Trimming took 0 bases from V and 4 from J, leaving 18 bases between them. Per the germline V gene, CDR1 is SGHRS and CDR2 is YFSETQ. CDR3 length equals 17 residues. The CDR3 region has the DNA TGCGCCAGCAGCTTGGGCGGGGTATCGGGAGCCCCAGATACGCAGTATTTT. Protein product: CASSLGGVSGAPDTQYF.

V is TRBV2 and J is TRBJ2-3, with D perhaps TRBD2 (6 bases). The CDR3 is 15 residues long. With 8 bases removed from V and 0 bases from J, the gap between germline ends came to 15 bases. Germline loops: CDR1 SNHLY, CDR2 FYNNEI. The CDR3 protein is CASGTGGSSTDTQYF. The CDR3 nucleotides read TGTGCCAGCGGTACCGGGGGTTCTAGCACAGATACGCAGTATTTT.

This clone was seen a few times. The chain combines TRBV18 with TRBJ1-2; D gene unclear. In germline, CDR1 is KGHSH, CDR2 LQKENI. The CDR3 spans 14 residues. V was pared by 2 bases and J by 0 bases, with 7 bases between. CDR3 region: CASSPSLANYGYTF. The CDR3 coding sequence is TGTGCCAGCTCACCAAGTCTAGCTAACTATGGCTACACCTTC.

The chain carries TRBV2 and TRBJ1-6, with 8 nucleotides matching TRBD1. This CDR3 is built from 12 residues. Trimming removed 7 bases from V and 10 bases from J; junction bases left unmatched: 3. From germline, CDR1 is SNHLY and CDR2 FYNNEI. The CDR3 region has the DNA TGTGCCAGCAAAACAGGGGGATCACCCCTCCACTTT. Protein: CASKTGGSPLHF.

The rearrangement uses TRBV7-2 and TRBJ2-1; 10 nucleotides match TRBD2. The CDR3 totals 16 residues. Germline CDR1 is SGHTA and CDR2 is FQGNSA. J lost 6 bases, V lost 5 bases, and 10 bases had no gene match. CDR3 coding DNA: TGTGCCAGCAGCGCAGGGCCCCTAGCGGGAGCCAATGAGCAGTTCTTC. This translates into CASSAGPLAGANEQFF.

The V call is TRBV11-3, the J call TRBJ2-1; TRBD2 might be the D (7 bases). With 4 bases removed from V and 12 bases from J, the gap between germline ends came to 10 bases. The CDR3 extends over 11 amino acids. The germline gives CDR1 SGHNT, CDR2 YENEEA. This CDR3 reads CASSSGGVQFF. The CDR3 DNA is TGTGCCAGCAGCTCGGGGGGCGTGCAGTTCTTC.

The chain couples TRBV5-6 to TRBJ1-6; 8 nucleotides agree with TRBD1. Germline assignment: CDR1 SGHDT and CDR2 YYEEEE. CDR3 size: 17 residues. Trimming cost V 0 bases and J 7 bases; bases outside gene matches: 9. In DNA, the CDR3 is TGTGCCAGCAGCTTGGCCGGACAGGGAGTCTTCAATTCACCCCTCCACTTT. Translated, it gives CASSLAGQGVFNSPLHF.